Following are 15 T cell receptor beta chains from one sample sequenced in a study of cytotoxic CD8 clonotypes in ibrutinib-treated CLL listed by TCRdb under 2021. In light of the paper, this sample's time point label describes: around 25 months on ibrutinib. The method was the immunoSEQ multiplex PCR assay. Not all clones reach the TCRdb copy of this immuneACCESS table, which keeps in-frame sequences only. Checked studies attribute under half of the gap to unresolved V genes and leave the rest unexplained. This sample is represented by 200,000 to 250,000 clones; under 80% of them were singletons. The ten largest make up 15% of the sample. The sequencing here drew on PBMCs, taken after 24 months of ibrutinib treatment. These receptors all stem from a human donor with chronic lymphocytic leukemia.

DNA of the CDR3: TGTGCCAGCAGTCTCTCCGGGACCAACTATGGCTACACCTTC. Its translation: CASSLSGTNYGYTF. This chain uses TRBV27 with TRBJ1-2; perhaps TRBD1 as D (5 bases). V was pared by 5 bases and J by 2 bases, with 12 bases between. This CDR3 is built from 14 residues. Germline assignment: CDR1 MNHEY and CDR2 SMNVEV (reference sequence).

This clone was detected a few times. The chain has TRBV15 and TRBJ2-1; the D gene is possibly TRBD2 (6 bases). The V and J ends lost 0 bases and 8 bases respectively, with 8 bases between them. Germline V gene sequence: CDR1 LNHNV, CDR2 YYDKDF (reference sequence). The CDR3 extends over 13 amino acids. In DNA, the CDR3 is TGTGCCACCAGCAGAGACACGGGGGATGAGCAGTTCTTC. This encodes CATSRDTGDEQFF.

The chain couples TRBV5-4 to TRBJ1-1, with 8 bases fitting TRBD1. After removal of 4 bases from V and 1 base from J, the junction contained 9 bases not matched to a gene. The germline CDR1 and CDR2 sequences are SGHNT and YYREEE (reference sequence). The CDR3 is 16 amino acids. CDR3 sequence reads: CASSLRQGRANTEAFF. In nucleotides, the CDR3 is TGTGCCAGCAGCCTCCGACAGGGGCGGGCGAACACTGAAGCTTTCTTT.

The chain is built from TRBV19 and TRBJ2-7; the D is unclear. The CDR3 is made up of 15 amino acids. Germline lookup yields CDR1 LNHDA and CDR2 SQIVND (reference sequence). V lost 5 bases and J lost 5, with 19 bases in between. The CDR3 sequence is CASSPLMFTGDEQYF. The CDR3 region has the DNA TGTGCCAGTAGTCCTCTAATGTTCACTGGGGACGAGCAGTACTTC.

J is TRBJ1-5 and V is TRBV7-9; no definite D call. V lost 1 base to trimming and J lost 7 bases, with 5 bases between them. The CDR3 has 12 amino acids. Germline-derived CDR1 and CDR2 are SEHNR and FQNEAQ (reference sequence). The chain's CDR3 is CASSLGSQPQHF. DNA of the CDR3: TGTGCCAGCAGCTTAGGGTCGCAGCCCCAGCATTTT. Supplemented by reference TRBV7-9 and TRBJ1-5, the full variable domain reads DTGVSQNPRHKITKRGQNVTFRCDPISEHNRLYWYRQTLGQGPEFLTYFQNEAQLEKSRLLSDRFSAERPKGSFSTLEIQRTEQGDSAMYLCASSLGSQPQHFGDGTRLSIL.

The chain is built from TRBV19 and TRBJ2-5; D not certain. The germline CDR1 and CDR2 sequences are LNHDA and SQIVND (reference sequence). The CDR3 loop spans 11 amino acids. Trimming cost V 3 bases and J 4 bases, with 3 bases left between them. The CDR3 is CASSMSETQYF. The DNA of the CDR3 is TGTGCCAGTAGTATGTCAGAGACCCAGTACTTC.

The table lists this clone with a few counts. The chain recombines TRBV19 with TRBJ1-5; a possible D gene is TRBD1 (6 bases). This CDR3 has 12 amino acids. Germline V gives CDR1 LNHDA, CDR2 SQIVND (reference sequence). V was shortened by 10 bases and J by 4 bases, with 11 bases between the two germline ends. The CDR3, as DNA: TGTGCCACCAACGACAGGAATCAGCCCCAGCATTTT. Protein product: CATNDRNQPQHF.

The gene calls are TRBV30 and TRBJ2-3, with 7 bases identical to TRBD2. There are 12 residues in the CDR3. Germline V gene data show CDR1 as GTSNPN and CDR2 as SVGIG (reference sequence). V was pared by 8 bases and J by 4 bases, with 6 bases of the junction left unmatched. This CDR3 reads CAATSVPDTQYF. The CDR3 nucleotides read TGTGCCGCAACTAGCGTCCCAGATACGCAGTATTTT.

This clone was recorded once. CDR3 amino acids: CASSPGQGNSPLHF. As DNA, the CDR3 is TGTGCCAGCTCACCAGGACAGGGCAATTCACCCCTCCACTTT. The J gene is TRBJ1-6, the V gene TRBV18; 8 positions match TRBD1. The junction had 1 base not matched to a gene; V was cut back by 2 bases and J by 7 bases. This CDR3 contains 14 residues. CDR1 and CDR2 (germline): KGHSH, LQKENI. Full variable domain (missing parts from reference TRBV18 and TRBJ1-6): NAGVMQNPRHLVRRRGQEARLRCSPMKGHSHVYWYRQLPEEGLKFMVYLQKENIIDESGMPKERFSAEFPKEGPSILRIQQVVRGDSAAYFCASSPGQGNSPLHFGNGTRLTVT.

This sequence joins TRBV7-8 and TRBJ2-3, with D maybe TRBD2 (6 bases). The CDR3 spans 13 residues. Between the trimmed V and J ends, which lost 5 bases and 4 bases, there was a span of 10 bases. CDR1 and CDR2 (germline): SGHVS, FQNEAQ. In nucleotides, the CDR3 is TGTGCCAGCAGCGGAGGGAACCCAGATACGCAGTATTTT. It codes for CASSGGNPDTQYF.

This chain connects TRBV29-1 to TRBJ1-2; TRBD1 agrees at 9 bases. CDR1 and CDR2 (germline): SQVTM, ANQGSEA. The CDR3 has 13 residues. V lost 4 bases to trimming and J lost 6 bases; unmatched junction nucleotides: 6. The DNA of the CDR3 is TGCAGCGTTGGGGGGACAGGGCTGAATGGCTACACCTTC. It yields the protein CSVGGTGLNGYTF.

This chain uses TRBV7-3 with TRBJ2-5; 7 nucleotides align to TRBD1. Germline V CDR1 and CDR2: SGHTA, FQGTGA. The junction had 5 bases not matched to a gene; V was cut back by 8 bases and J by 2 bases. The CDR3 spans 13 residues. As DNA, the CDR3 is TGTGCCAGCGGGACAGCAGAACAAGAGACCCAGTACTTC. This sequence encodes CASGTAEQETQYF.

This chain uses TRBV14 with TRBJ2-7; 10 nucleotides align to TRBD2. Germline CDR1 reads SGHDN; CDR2 reads FVKESK. This CDR3 region has 16 residues. V trimming: 0 bases; J trimming: 2 bases; junction bases outside the gene matches: 4. The CDR3 loop reads CASSQDGLAEPYEQYF. In DNA form, the CDR3 reads TGTGCCAGCAGCCAAGACGGACTAGCGGAGCCCTACGAGCAGTACTTC. Supplemented by reference TRBV14 and TRBJ2-7, the full variable domain reads EAGVTQFPSHSVIEKGQTVTLRCDPISGHDNLYWYRRVMGKEIKFLLHFVKESKQDESGMPNNRFLAERTGGTYSTLKVQPAELEDSGVYFCASSQDGLAEPYEQYFGPGTRLTVT.

The J gene is TRBJ1-4, the V gene TRBV28; D gene ambiguous. Trimming removed 7 bases from V and 2 bases from J, with 17 bases in between. The CDR3 is 16 residues long. Per the germline V gene, CDR1 is MDHEN and CDR2 is SYDVKM. Here the CDR3 reads CASKKGVRATNEKLFF. CDR3 in DNA: TGTGCCAGCAAAAAGGGCGTTCGGGCCACTAATGAAAAACTGTTTTTT.

The chain links TRBV6-5 to TRBJ1-1; TRBD1 might be the D (6 bases). Trimming took off 4 bases at V and 1 base at J, with 13 bases between the two ends. The length of the CDR3 is 15 residues. Germline CDR1 MNHEY, CDR2 SVGAGI. The CDR3 region is CASSFTGTKNTEAFF. The CDR3 DNA is TGTGCCAGCAGTTTCACCGGGACAAAGAACACTGAAGCTTTCTTT.